These 3 T cell receptor beta chains came from one sample sequenced in a study of T cells after posttransplantation cyclophosphamide. Generated by immunoSEQ multiplex PCR, the TCRdb table keeps only in-frame clones and is missing some. The sample has 30,000 to 35,000 clones, none seen only once. Sequenced sample: PBMCs. The receptors were sampled from a woman aged 45-65 years in good health and a related stem cell transplant donor.

This clone showed up many times. The V gene is TRBV7-2, the J gene TRBJ2-7, with TRBD2 as a possible D gene (6 bases). Trimming cost V 5 bases and J 4 bases, with 12 bases left between them. Germline CDR1 SGHTA, CDR2 FQGNSA. The CDR3 consists of 13 residues. The CDR3 is CASSRDFYYEQYF. The CDR3 DNA follows: TGTGCCAGCAGCAGGGACTTTTATTACGAGCAGTACTTC.

There are a few counts of this clone. The chain combines TRBV7-8 with TRBJ2-3; 10 bases line up with TRBD2. Per germline, CDR1 SGHVS and CDR2 FQNEAQ. V lost 0 bases and J lost 4; bases outside the gene matches: 4. This CDR3 spans 16 amino acids. The CDR3 coding sequence is TGTGCCAGCAGCTTAGCGGCTAGCGGGAGTGCAGATACGCAGTATTTT. This translates into CASSLAASGSADTQYF.

The table lists this clone with a few counts. This chain uses TRBV27 with TRBJ2-2; 13 bases align to TRBD2. This CDR3 is built from 16 residues. Germline V lookup: CDR1 MNHEY, CDR2 SMNVEV (reference sequence). V lost 6 bases, J lost 4 bases, and 5 bases stayed unmatched. The CDR3: CASRPGTSGATGELFF. The CDR3 DNA follows: TGTGCCAGCAGGCCCGGGACTAGCGGGGCCACCGGGGAGCTGTTTTTT.